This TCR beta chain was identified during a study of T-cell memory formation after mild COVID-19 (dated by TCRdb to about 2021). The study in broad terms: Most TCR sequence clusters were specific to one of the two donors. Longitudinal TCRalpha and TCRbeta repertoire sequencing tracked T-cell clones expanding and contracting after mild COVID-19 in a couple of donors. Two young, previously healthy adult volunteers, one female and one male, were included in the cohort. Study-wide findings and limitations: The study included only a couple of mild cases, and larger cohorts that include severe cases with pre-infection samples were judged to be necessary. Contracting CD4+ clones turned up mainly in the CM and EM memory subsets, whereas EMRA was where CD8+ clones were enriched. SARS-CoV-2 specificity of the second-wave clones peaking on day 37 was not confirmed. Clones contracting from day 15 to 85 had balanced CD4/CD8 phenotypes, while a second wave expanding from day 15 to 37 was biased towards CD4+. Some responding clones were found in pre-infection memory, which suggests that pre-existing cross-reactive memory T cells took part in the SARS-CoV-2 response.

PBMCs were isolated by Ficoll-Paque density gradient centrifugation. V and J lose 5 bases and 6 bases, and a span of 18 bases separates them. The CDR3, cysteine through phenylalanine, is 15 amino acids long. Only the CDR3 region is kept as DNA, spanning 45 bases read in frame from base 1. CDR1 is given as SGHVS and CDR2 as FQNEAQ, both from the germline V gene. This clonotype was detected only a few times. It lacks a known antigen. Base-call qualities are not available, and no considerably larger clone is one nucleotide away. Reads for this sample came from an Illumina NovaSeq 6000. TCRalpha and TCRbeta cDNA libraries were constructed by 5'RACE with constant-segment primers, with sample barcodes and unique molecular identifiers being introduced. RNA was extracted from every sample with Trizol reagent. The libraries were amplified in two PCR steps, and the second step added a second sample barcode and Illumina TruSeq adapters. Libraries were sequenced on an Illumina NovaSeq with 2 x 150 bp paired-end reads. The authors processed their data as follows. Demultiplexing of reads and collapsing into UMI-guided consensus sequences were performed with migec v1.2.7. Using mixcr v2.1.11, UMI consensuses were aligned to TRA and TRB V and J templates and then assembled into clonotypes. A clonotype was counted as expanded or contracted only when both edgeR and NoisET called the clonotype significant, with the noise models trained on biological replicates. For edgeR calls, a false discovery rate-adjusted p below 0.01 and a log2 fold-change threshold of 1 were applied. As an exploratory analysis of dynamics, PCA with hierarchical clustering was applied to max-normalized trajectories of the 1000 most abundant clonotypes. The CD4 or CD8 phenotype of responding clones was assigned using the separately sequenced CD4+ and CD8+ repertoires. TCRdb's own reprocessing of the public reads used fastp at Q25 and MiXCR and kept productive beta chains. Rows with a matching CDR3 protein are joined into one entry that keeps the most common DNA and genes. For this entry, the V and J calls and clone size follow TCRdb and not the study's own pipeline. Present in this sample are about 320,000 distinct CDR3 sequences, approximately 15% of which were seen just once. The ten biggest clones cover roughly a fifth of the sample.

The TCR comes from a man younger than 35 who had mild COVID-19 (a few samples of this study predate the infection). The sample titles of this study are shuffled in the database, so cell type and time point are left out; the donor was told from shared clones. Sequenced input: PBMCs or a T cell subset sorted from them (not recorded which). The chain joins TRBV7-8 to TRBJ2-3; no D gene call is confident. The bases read TGTGCCAGCAGCCCTCCTGGCTCGGTTAGGGATACGCAGTATTTT. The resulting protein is CASSPPGSVRDTQYF.